The clone carrying this T cell receptor (beta chain) was detected only a few times. What it binds is unknown. Library preparation tagged each individual cDNA molecule with a unique molecular identifier. TCRdb reanalysed the reads using MiXCR and keeps one entry per CDR3 protein. Altogether about 120,000 distinct CDR3 sequences are present, less than 10% being singletons, with the ten largest covering approximately 1.4%. The data originate from a study of human T cells and chemical hapten exposure. The CDR3 consists of 14 residues. Germline values: CDR1 LGHDT, CDR2 YNNKEL (reference sequence). With 1 base removed from V and 4 bases from J, the gap between germline ends came to 7 bases. Unfractionated whole blood served as the source for total RNA extraction. Study-wide results and caveats: Sensitization with DPC brought no change to TCRs above 1 in 1000 in frequency.

This chain joins TRBV3-1 and TRBJ2-2; no clear D. The sequenced sample consisted of whole blood. This TCR was sampled from a human donor in good health. Some clones in this sample may be carry-over from other donors' samples. The chain's CDR3 is CASSQGWSTGELFF. CDR3 bases: TGTGCCAGCAGCCAAGGGTGGAGCACCGGGGAGCTGTTTTTT.